Each of the 2 T cell receptor beta chains below was sequenced from the same sample in a study of cytotoxic CD8 clonotypes in ibrutinib-treated CLL. Libraries were prepared by immunoSEQ multiplex PCR; TCRdb keeps only in-frame clonotypes and omits some of them. The sample holds roughly 250,000 clones, around 70% seen once. The specimen comprised PBMCs, sampled after 24 months of ibrutinib treatment. The receptors here all came from a human donor with chronic lymphocytic leukemia.

Here the CDR3 DNA reads TGTGCCAGCAGCCATGGTCGCGAGGGAACTGAAGCTTTCTTT. Its translation: CASSHGREGTEAFF. The chain carries TRBV4-2 and TRBJ1-1; D call uncertain. With 3 bases removed from V and 5 bases from J, the gap between germline ends came to 13 bases. CDR3 length equals 14 residues. CDR1 and CDR2 (germline): LGHNA, YNFKEQ.

This clone showed up just once. V and J are TRBV28 and TRBJ1-2, with D unclear. Germline V lookup: CDR1 MDHEN, CDR2 SYDVKM. The CDR3 is 13 amino acids. The V end lost 7 bases, the J end lost 4 bases, and 13 bases lay between the germline ends. The CDR3 DNA sequence: TGTGCCAGCACCCAGGCATCAGTCTATGGCTACACCTTC. It yields the protein CASTQASVYGYTF.